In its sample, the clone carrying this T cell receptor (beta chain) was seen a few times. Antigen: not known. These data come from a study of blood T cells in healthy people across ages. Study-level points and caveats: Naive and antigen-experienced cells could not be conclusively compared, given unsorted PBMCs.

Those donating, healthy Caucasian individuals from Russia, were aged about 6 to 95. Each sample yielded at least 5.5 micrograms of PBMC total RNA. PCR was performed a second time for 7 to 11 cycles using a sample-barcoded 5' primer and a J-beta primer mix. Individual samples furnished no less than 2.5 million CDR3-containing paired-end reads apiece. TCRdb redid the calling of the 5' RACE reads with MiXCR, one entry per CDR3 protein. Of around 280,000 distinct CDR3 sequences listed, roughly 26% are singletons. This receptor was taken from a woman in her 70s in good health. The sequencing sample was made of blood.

CDR3 DNA sequence: TGCGCCAGCAGCCAAGATAGGGGTCAGGCGCCCCTCCACTTT. As protein: CASSQDRGQAPLHF. The genes are TRBV4-1 and TRBJ1-6; D perhaps matches TRBD1 (5 bases). The CDR3 runs 14 residues. Germline loops: CDR1 MGHRA, CDR2 YSYEKL. Trimming took 0 bases from V and 13 from J, leaving 13 bases between them.